This entry concerns a single TCR beta chain. Its antigen is unknown. The CDR3 is 17 amino acids. V was clipped by 0 bases and J by 3 bases; unmatched bases: 7. Germline CDR1 and CDR2: MGHRA and YSYEKL. The data were produced by immunoSEQ multiplex PCR, yet TCRdb's version contains in-frame clones alone and is incomplete. The table has some 310,000 clones, roughly 86% seen once. Donors were drawn from the approximately 110-subject validation cohort, separate from the approximately 620-subject first cohort. The sample is drawn from a study of cytomegalovirus exposure and HLA in healthy donors. Points from the study as a whole: In vitro confirmation showed three CMV-associated chains to be CMV antigen specific. The study flagged about 150 TCR beta chains as cytomegalovirus-associated.

Sequencing was carried out using PBMCs. The V gene is TRBV4-1, the J gene TRBJ2-2; TRBD2 matches at 7 bases. The clonotype comes from a man aged 25 to 40 in good health and CMV-seronegative. The DNA of the CDR3 is TGCGCCAGCAGCCAAGAGGCGCCCGGGGGGTACACCGGGGAGCTGTTTTTT. Translation gives CASSQEAPGGYTGELFF.